This TCR beta chain was found in a study of Ad26.COV2.S vaccination and SARS-CoV-2 variants (dated by TCRdb to the early 2020s). Regarding the study in general: Donors in the vaccine arm were drawn from COV1001, a phase I-IIa trial of Ad26.COV2.S in healthy adults that was multicentre, randomized, double-blind and placebo-controlled. Investigators remained blinded to trial group allocation during experiments and outcome assessment. Trial participants were randomized into five groups of five: low-dose or high-dose Ad26.COV2.S given once or twice, or placebo on both occasions. The specificity and breadth of SARS-CoV-2-reactive T cell receptors after Ad26.COV2.S vaccination were assessed by TCRbeta repertoire sequencing. The TCR-sequenced set comprised approximately 32 samples: some 20 Ad26.COV2.S vaccine recipients, 5 placebo recipients and 8 SARS-CoV-2 convalescent individuals. Ad26.COV2.S was administered intramuscularly at a dose of 5x10^10 or 1x10^11 viral particles, either as one shot or as two shots given 56 days apart.

The immunoSEQ Assay was the method used to sequence TCRbeta CDR3 regions. After extraction, genomic DNA underwent amplification by bias-controlled multiplex PCR, followed by high-throughput sequencing. In the original analysis: To quantify the absolute abundance of every unique TCRbeta CDR3 region, sequences were collapsed and filtered. Usable DNA was measured by amplifying reference genes present in all nucleated cells, and TCRbeta template counts were normalized to that usable DNA to estimate T cell fraction. Repertoire TCRs were annotated as SARS-CoV-2-specific when V gene, CDR3 amino acid sequence and J gene were exactly matched to a known reactive TCR set. The reference SARS-CoV-2 TCR set came from MIRA and was filtered for enrichment in COVID-19-positive ImmuneCODE repertoires, removing public or cross-reactive TCRs. Based on the MIRA antigens, annotated TCRs were further analysed at the level of specific ORF or position within ORF. Breadth was defined as the number of annotated unique rearrangements divided by the total number of unique productive rearrangements, and depth was defined as the summed frequency of the annotated unique rearrangements. Two-sided Wilcoxon rank-sum tests were applied when comparing TCR breadth between groups. What TCRdb holds here is the immuneACCESS table cut down to in-frame rearrangements. Part of the clones is not present; checked against another copy, under half of the missing clones reflect an unresolved V gene, and the others are unexplained. V and J calls and clone size come straight from that table; D and trimming were deduced from the DNA. The sample records around 300,000 clones, 85% to 90% of which are singletons. The ten most abundant clones make up about 5.4% of the sample.

On the study overall, not on this receptor specifically: After vaccination, spike-specific CD8+ and CD4+ T cell responses were reported to show substantial breadth. Ad26.COV2.S recipients had higher spike-specific TCR breadth than placebo recipients (P = 0.0014). Vaccine and placebo recipients had similar non-spike TCR breadth, a finding consistent with the vaccine containing only spike. The study lacked the statistical power to compare responses across vaccine doses or regimens. The authors noted that the TCR breadth and depth analyses may have underestimated total T cell responses.

For this chain, trimming is 4 bases at the V end and 2 bases at the J end, and the number of junction bases without a gene match is 7. Taken from cysteine to phenylalanine, the CDR3 has 15 residues. Kept here is only the CDR3 DNA, which spans 45 bases and is read in frame from base 1. The CDR1 and CDR2 encoded by the germline V gene are SGHDN and FVKESK. The treatment or condition label corresponds to: some 20 received Ad26.COV2.S at low or high dose, single or two shots; roughly five received placebo; per-sample allocation not given. For vaccine and placebo recipients, the sequenced repertoires came from samples collected on day 63 after the first injection. Between 29 July and 7 August 2020, Cohort 1b enrolled 20 to 30 adults aged 18-55 years at one site in Boston, USA. As a vaccine, Ad26.COV2.S was a replication-incompetent adenovirus type 26 vector that expressed a prefusion-stabilized SARS-CoV-2 spike protein derived from the original Wuhan strain.

Notes on this clone: The antigen it recognizes is unknown. Base qualities were left out, and no much larger clone turns up one base away.

The sequence came from a person between 18 and 65 years old who received the Ad26.COV2.S COVID-19 vaccine or a placebo. Rearrangement joined TRBV14 to TRBJ1-1, with 7 central nucleotides matching TRBD1. Source: peripheral blood, taken in a trial of Ad26.COV2.S vaccine versus placebo. The DNA sequence is as follows: TGTGCCAGCAGCCTACTGGGACAGCCAAACACTGAAGCTTTCTTT. Its coded protein is CASSLLGQPNTEAFF.